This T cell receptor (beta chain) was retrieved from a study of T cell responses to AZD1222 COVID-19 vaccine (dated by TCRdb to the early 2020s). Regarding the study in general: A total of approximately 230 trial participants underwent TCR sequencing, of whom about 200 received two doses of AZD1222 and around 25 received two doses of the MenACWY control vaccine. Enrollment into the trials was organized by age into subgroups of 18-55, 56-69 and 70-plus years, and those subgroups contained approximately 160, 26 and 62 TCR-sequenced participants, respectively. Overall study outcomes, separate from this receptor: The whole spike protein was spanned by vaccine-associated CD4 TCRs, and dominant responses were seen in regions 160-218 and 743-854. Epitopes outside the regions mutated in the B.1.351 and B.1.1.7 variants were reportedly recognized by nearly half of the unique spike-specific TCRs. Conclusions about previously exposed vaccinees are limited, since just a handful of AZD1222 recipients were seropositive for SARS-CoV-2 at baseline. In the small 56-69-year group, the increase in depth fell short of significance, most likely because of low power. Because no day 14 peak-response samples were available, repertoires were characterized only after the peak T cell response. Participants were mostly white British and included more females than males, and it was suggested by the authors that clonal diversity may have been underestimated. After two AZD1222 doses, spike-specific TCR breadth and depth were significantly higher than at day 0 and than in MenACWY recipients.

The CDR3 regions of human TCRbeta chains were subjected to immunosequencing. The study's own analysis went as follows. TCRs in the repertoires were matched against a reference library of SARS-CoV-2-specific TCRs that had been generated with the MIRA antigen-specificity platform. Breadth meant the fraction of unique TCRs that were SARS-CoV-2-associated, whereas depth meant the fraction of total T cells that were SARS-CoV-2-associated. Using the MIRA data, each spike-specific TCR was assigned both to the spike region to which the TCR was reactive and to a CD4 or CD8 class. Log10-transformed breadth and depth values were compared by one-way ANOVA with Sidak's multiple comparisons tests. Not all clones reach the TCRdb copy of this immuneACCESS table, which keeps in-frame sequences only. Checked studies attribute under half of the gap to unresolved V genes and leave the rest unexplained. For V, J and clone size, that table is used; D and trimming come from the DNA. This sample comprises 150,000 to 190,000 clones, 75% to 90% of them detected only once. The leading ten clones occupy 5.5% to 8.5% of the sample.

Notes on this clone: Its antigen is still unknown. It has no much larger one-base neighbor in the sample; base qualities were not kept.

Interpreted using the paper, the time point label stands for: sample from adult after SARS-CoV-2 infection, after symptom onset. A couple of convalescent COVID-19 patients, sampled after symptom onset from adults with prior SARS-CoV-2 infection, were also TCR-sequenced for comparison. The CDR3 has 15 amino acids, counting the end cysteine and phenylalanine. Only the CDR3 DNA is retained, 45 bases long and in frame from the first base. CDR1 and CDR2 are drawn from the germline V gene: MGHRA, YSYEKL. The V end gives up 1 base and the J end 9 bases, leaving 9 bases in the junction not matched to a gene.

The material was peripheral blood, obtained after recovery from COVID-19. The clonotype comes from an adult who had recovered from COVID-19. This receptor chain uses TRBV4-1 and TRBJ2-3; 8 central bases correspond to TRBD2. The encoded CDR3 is CASSQVTGGPGTQYF. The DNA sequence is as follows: TGCGCCAGCAGCCAAGTAACGGGGGGGCCGGGGACGCAGTATTTT.